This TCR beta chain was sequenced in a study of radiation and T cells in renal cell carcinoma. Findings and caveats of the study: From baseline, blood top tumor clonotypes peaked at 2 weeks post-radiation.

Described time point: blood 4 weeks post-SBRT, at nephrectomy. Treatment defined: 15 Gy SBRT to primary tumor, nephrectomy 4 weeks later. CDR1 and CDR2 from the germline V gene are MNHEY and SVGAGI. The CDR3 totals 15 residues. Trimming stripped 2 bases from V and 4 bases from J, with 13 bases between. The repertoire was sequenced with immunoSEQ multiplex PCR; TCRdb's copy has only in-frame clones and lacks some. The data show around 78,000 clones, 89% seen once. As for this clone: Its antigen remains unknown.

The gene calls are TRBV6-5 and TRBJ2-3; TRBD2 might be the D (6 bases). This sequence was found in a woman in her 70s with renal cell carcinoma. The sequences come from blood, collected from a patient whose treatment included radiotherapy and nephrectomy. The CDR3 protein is CASSYQDYPSDTQYF. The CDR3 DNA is TGTGCCAGCAGTTACCAGGACTACCCGTCAGATACGCAGTATTTT.